The 14 T cell receptor beta chains presented below share a single source sample, sequenced in a study of cytomegalovirus exposure and HLA in healthy donors. PCR primers comprised 60 Vbeta and 13 Jbeta primers. TCRdb's table, derived via immunoSEQ multiplex PCR, lists solely in-frame clones and lacks some. The sample shows 150,000 to 200,000 clones, and 0.7% to 0.8% sits with its ten largest clones. The sample taken for sequencing was PBMCs. All receptors derive from a woman younger than 30 in good health and CMV-seropositive.

The genes are TRBV5-1 and TRBJ2-1; 11 bases are shared with TRBD2. Germline V gene sequence: CDR1 SGHRS, CDR2 YFSETQ. V lost 3 bases to trimming and J lost 2 bases; unmatched junction nucleotides: 13. The CDR3 spans 19 residues. The CDR3 nucleotides are TGCGCCAGCAGCTGGAGGGGGACCGGGACTAGCGGTACCTACAATGAGCAGTTCTTC. This gives the protein CASSWRGTGTSGTYNEQFF.

V usage is TRBV9 and J usage is TRBJ2-3; D possibly corresponds to TRBD2 (6 bases). Germline V gene data show CDR1 as SGDLS and CDR2 as YYNGEE. This CDR3 spans 15 amino acids. The V end was cut by 6 bases, the J end by 0 bases, with 14 bases between. CDR3 DNA: TGTGCCAGCACCCTGGTTAGCGGAAGCACAGATACGCAGTATTTT. Translating gives CASTLVSGSTDTQYF.

This chain connects TRBV2 to TRBJ2-1; 9 bases match TRBD1. The CDR3 contains 15 residues. V shed 7 bases, J shed 0 bases, and the junction held 4 bases outside the gene matches. The germline V gene encodes CDR1 SNHLY and CDR2 FYNNEI. The CDR3 sequence is CASITGGASYNEQFF. As DNA, the CDR3 is TGTGCCAGCATTACAGGGGGCGCCTCCTACAATGAGCAGTTCTTC.

The V call is TRBV19, the J call TRBJ1-1, with D maybe TRBD1 (6 bases). The CDR3 length is 12 residues. Trimming left V 8 bases short and J 2 bases short, with 9 bases between. Germline-derived CDR1 and CDR2 are LNHDA and SQIVND (reference sequence). CDR3 in amino acids: CASEQGNTEAFF. As DNA, the CDR3 is TGTGCCAGTGAACAGGGCAACACTGAAGCTTTCTTT.

The CDR3 loop reads CASSPGTAYLTDTQYF. In nucleotides, the CDR3 is TGTGCCAGCAGCCCCGGGACAGCGTATCTCACAGATACGCAGTATTTT. This chain uses TRBV11-2 with TRBJ2-3, with 7 positions matching TRBD1. Per the germline V gene, CDR1 is SGHAT and CDR2 is FQNNGV. The ends lost 5 bases at V and 2 bases at J; junction bases unmatched: 10. There are 16 residues in the CDR3.

The rearrangement links TRBV12-5 to TRBJ1-5, with D hard to call. The V end was cut by 2 bases, the J end by 3 bases, with 20 bases between. Germline V gene sequence: CDR1 LGHNT, CDR2 FRNRAP. The CDR3 covers 18 residues. The CDR3 DNA is TGTGCTAGTGGTTTGCCTACTGCCTCGAGAGAGAACAATCAGCCCCAGCATTTT. Translated: CASGLPTASRENNQPQHF.

Concerning this clone itself: A junction end diverges from the germline sequence, so it may reflect a read error. V gene TRBV4-2 combines with J gene TRBJ1-2, with 7 bases matching TRBD1. The CDR3 loop spans 15 amino acids. Germline assignment: CDR1 LGHNA and CDR2 YNFKEQ. The CDR3 reads CASNQPDRDLHDYTF. Written as DNA, the CDR3 is TGTGCCAGCAACCAACCAGACAGGGACCTACACGACTACACCTTC.

The V and J genes are TRBV19 and TRBJ2-1; no clear D. The CDR3 is 17 residues long. Germline loops: CDR1 LNHDA, CDR2 SQIVND (reference sequence). Trimming took off 2 bases at V and 7 bases at J, with 21 bases between the two ends. The chain's CDR3 is CASSISGSFLEWNEQFF. Written as DNA, the CDR3 is TGTGCCAGTAGTATATCGGGTTCTTTCTTGGAGTGGAATGAGCAGTTCTTC.

The gene calls are TRBV5-1 and TRBJ1-5; D is undetermined. Germline V gene sequence: CDR1 SGHRS, CDR2 YFSETQ. V lost 0 bases to trimming and J lost 6 bases, with 7 bases between them. This CDR3 has 13 amino acids. The CDR3 DNA reads as TGCGCCAGCAGCTTGGGAGGAGGTCAGCCCCAGCATTTT. Its protein is CASSLGGGQPQHF.

The chain is built from TRBV30 and TRBJ1-5, with 8 bases identical to TRBD1. This CDR3 is built from 14 residues. The J segment lost 4 bases and the V segment lost 1 base, leaving 3 bases of the junction unmatched. Germline-derived CDR1 and CDR2 are GTSNPN and SVGIG (reference sequence). As DNA, the CDR3 is TGTGCCTGGAGTGAGGACAGGGCTAATCAGCCCCAGCATTTT. This encodes CAWSEDRANQPQHF.

CDR3 coding DNA: TGCGCCAGCAGCCAAGGTCACAGGAGCTTCACAGATACGCAGTATTTT. Translation gives CASSQGHRSFTDTQYF. The genes are TRBV4-1 and TRBJ2-3, with D possibly being TRBD1 (5 bases). The CDR3 is 16 amino acids. The V end lost 1 base, the J end lost 2 bases, and 13 bases lay between the germline ends. Germline CDR1 is MGHRA and CDR2 is YSYEKL.

This sequence joins TRBV6-5 and TRBJ2-7; tentative D call: TRBD1 (7 bases). The CDR3 runs 15 residues. Trimming pared 8 bases from V and 0 bases from J, leaving 17 bases between. Germline lookup yields CDR1 MNHEY and CDR2 SVGAGI. The CDR3 coding sequence is TGTGCCAGCTTCAAACTGCGGGACAGCTCCTACGAGCAGTACTTC. Translating it yields CASFKLRDSSYEQYF.

Concerning this clone itself: An end of the junction differs from the germline gene, which may be a read error. J is TRBJ2-5 and V is TRBV7-7; perhaps TRBD1 as D (5 bases). The germline V gene has CDR1 SSHAT and CDR2 FNYEAQ (reference sequence). This CDR3 contains 14 residues. The CDR3 sequence is CASSLLGEKETQYF. The CDR3 nucleotides are TGTGCTAGCAGCTTATTAGGGGAAAAAGAGACCCAGTACTTC.

The chain employs TRBV4-1 and TRBJ2-1, with TRBD2 matching 10 bases. The V gene's germline CDR1 is MGHRA and CDR2 YSYEKL. The CDR3 has 18 residues. V was pared by 0 bases and J by 3 bases, with 8 bases of the junction left unmatched. As DNA, the CDR3 is TGCGCCAGCAGCCAAGACAGGAATAGCGGGGGGTTCTACAATGAGCAGTTCTTC. It yields the protein CASSQDRNSGGFYNEQFF.